The 27 T cell receptor beta chains presented below share a single source sample, sequenced in a study of T-cell reconstitution after alpha-beta-depleted transplantation in children. Preparation of the TCRbeta library involved a method that used unique molecular identifiers. TCRdb fed the PCR reads into MiXCR, producing one record per CDR3 protein. Here the sample spans a few hundred thousand distinct CDR3 sequences, 10% to 15% being singletons. Sequencing used PBMCs, mostly from graft donor cells, obtained 360 days after TCRalphabeta/CD19-depleted stem cell transplant. These receptors all come from a male patient younger than 18 who had a stem cell transplant for acute myeloid leukemia, so the T cells may come from the graft donor.

The rearrangement joins TRBV20-1 to TRBJ2-3; 9 bases match TRBD2. The germline gives CDR1 DFQATT, CDR2 SNEGSKA (reference sequence). J gave up 1 base and V 4 bases, and 3 bases lay outside the gene matches. This CDR3 is 14 amino acids long. The CDR3 DNA follows: TGCAGTGCTACGGGCGGGAGGGGCACAGATACGCAGTATTTT. It is translated as CSATGGRGTDTQYF.

This clonotype has a handful of counts. The V and J genes are TRBV7-8 and TRBJ1-1; D uncertain. The V end lost 2 bases, the J end lost 7 bases, and 8 bases lay between the germline ends. This CDR3 spans 12 amino acids. Germline CDR1 reads SGHVS; CDR2 reads FQNEAQ. The CDR3: CASSLRMDEAFF. In DNA form, the CDR3 reads TGTGCCAGCAGCTTAAGGATGGATGAAGCTTTCTTT.

This chain connects TRBV28 to TRBJ2-7; 7 positions match TRBD1. The CDR3 runs 15 residues. Germline V lookup: CDR1 MDHEN, CDR2 SYDVKM. With 4 bases clipped from V and 4 bases from J, the junction kept 10 bases outside the gene matches. This CDR3 reads CASSSPRGTYYEQYF. As DNA, the CDR3 is TGTGCCAGCAGTTCCCCCAGGGGGACCTATTACGAGCAGTACTTC.

This clonotype has just a few counts. The V gene is TRBV29-1, the J gene TRBJ2-1; no firm D call. The CDR3 is made up of 13 amino acids. Germline lookup yields CDR1 SQVTM and CDR2 ANQGSEA. The V end was cut by 4 bases, the J end by 6 bases, with 13 bases between. The CDR3 DNA reads TGCAGCGTTGCAAGAAGGCTAGGCAATGAGCAGTTCTTC. It yields the protein CSVARRLGNEQFF.

The sample holds a few counts of this clonotype. The chain is built from TRBV7-2 and TRBJ2-1, with D maybe TRBD2 (5 bases). V lost 4 bases to trimming and J lost 0 bases, with 13 bases between them. The CDR3 is 16 residues long. The V gene's germline CDR1 is SGHTA and CDR2 FQGNSA. The CDR3 DNA reads as TGTGCCAGCAGCTCGAGCGGAATAATCTCCTACAATGAGCAGTTCTTC. Translation gives CASSSSGIISYNEQFF. Full variable domain (rest looked up from reference TRBV7-2 and TRBJ2-1): GAGVSQSPSNKVTEKGKDVELRCDPISGHTALYWYRQSLGQGLEFLIYFQGNSAPDKSGLPSDRFSAERTGGSVSTLTIQRTQQEDSAVYLCASSSSGIISYNEQFFGPGTRLTVL.

This clonotype has a handful of counts. The chain recombines TRBV10-3 with TRBJ1-2; D might be TRBD1 (5 bases). The V end lost 0 bases, the J end lost 1 base, and 6 bases lay between the germline ends. CDR3 length equals 14 residues. Germline V lookup: CDR1 ENHRY, CDR2 SYGVKD. CDR3 sequence: CAISESDSNYGYTF. Here the CDR3 DNA reads TGTGCCATCAGTGAGTCAGACAGTAACTATGGCTACACCTTC.

Many counts were recorded for this clonotype. This rearrangement joins TRBV15 to TRBJ1-5; tentative D call: TRBD1 (5 bases). The CDR3 consists of 13 residues. Germline V CDR1 and CDR2: LNHNV, YYDKDF (reference sequence). V was trimmed by 1 base and J by 6 bases, leaving 7 bases between them. DNA for the CDR3: TGTGCCACCAGCAGAGGGGGGGTTCAGCCCCAGCATTTT. Translation gives CATSRGGVQPQHF.

The chain combines TRBV28 with TRBJ2-1, with 7 positions matching TRBD2. CDR1 and CDR2 (germline): MDHEN, SYDVKM. This CDR3 contains 15 residues. Trimming cost V 6 bases and J 6 bases; bases outside gene matches: 11. For the CDR3, the DNA is TGTGCCAGCAGCCAATCTTGGCTAGCGGTCAATGAGCAGTTCTTC. It yields the protein CASSQSWLAVNEQFF.

This clonotype has a handful of counts. The chain recombines TRBV6-2 or TRBV6-3 with TRBJ1-1; 9 nucleotides align to TRBD1. The CDR3 extends over 13 amino acids. CDR1 MNHEY and CDR2 SVGEGT come from the germline V gene. Trimming cost V 8 bases and J 5 bases; bases outside gene matches: 6. The CDR3 DNA is TGTGCCAGCTCCACAGGGGGCTGGACTGAAGCTTTCTTT. Translation gives CASSTGGWTEAFF.

This clonotype was observed many times. The V call is TRBV11-2, the J call TRBJ2-2; no clear D. Germline V gene data show CDR1 as SGHAT and CDR2 as FQNNGV. CDR3 length: 12 amino acids. The V and J ends lost 10 bases and 5 bases respectively, with 11 bases between them. The CDR3 loop is CATMGHTGELFF. The CDR3 DNA follows: TGTGCCACCATGGGCCATACCGGGGAGCTGTTTTTT.

This clonotype has ten or more counts. The V gene is TRBV29-1, the J gene TRBJ2-5; D may match TRBD1 or TRBD2 (6 bases each). Germline V gene lookup returns CDR1 SQVTM and CDR2 ANQGSEA. This CDR3 comprises 11 residues. The CDR3 sequence is CTGGGFETQYF. The DNA for the CDR3 is TGCACCGGGGGCGGATTTGAGACCCAGTACTTC. Full variable domain (missing parts from reference TRBV29-1 and TRBJ2-5): SAVISQKPSRDICQRGTSLTIQCQVDSQVTMMFWYRQQPGQSLTLIATANQGSEATYESGFVIDKFPISRPNLTFSTLTVSNMSPEDSSIYLCTGGGFETQYFGPGTRLLVL.

This clonotype showed up just a few times. The chain links TRBV5-1 to TRBJ1-1, with 7 bases matching TRBD1. Germline V gene data show CDR1 as SGHRS and CDR2 as YFSETQ. This CDR3 contains 13 residues. The V and J ends lost 3 bases and 8 bases, in that order; junction bases with no gene match: 7. CDR3 DNA: TGCGCCAGCAGCTCCACCGCGACAGGGGAAGCTTTCTTT. As protein: CASSSTATGEAFF.

This clonotype has just one count. The genes are TRBV18 and TRBJ1-2; unclear D gene. V gave up 3 bases and J gave up 3 bases, with 14 bases separating them. Germline V lookup: CDR1 KGHSH, CDR2 LQKENI. The CDR3 loop spans 15 amino acids. The CDR3 DNA follows: TGTGCCAGCTCACCTCTATCCAGCGAATACTATGGCTACACCTTC. Protein: CASSPLSSEYYGYTF.

This clonotype occurred a few times. The rearrangement links TRBV28 to TRBJ1-2, with TRBD1 matching 9 bases. With 5 bases clipped from V and 6 bases from J, the junction kept 4 bases outside the gene matches. Germline values: CDR1 MDHEN, CDR2 SYDVKM. The CDR3 loop spans 13 amino acids. The CDR3 region is CASSTGGVDGYTF. The DNA for the CDR3 is TGTGCCAGCAGTACAGGGGGCGTAGATGGCTACACCTTC.

In regard to this clonotype: A much larger clone sits a single nucleotide away, making a read error possible. V is TRBV28 and J is TRBJ2-7, with D possibly TRBD1 on 6 matching bases. The CDR3 consists of 15 residues. From germline, CDR1 is MDHEN and CDR2 SYDVKM. V lost 6 bases to trimming and J lost 2 bases, with 17 bases between them. The DNA for the CDR3 is TGTGCCAGCAGGTCCCTGGACAGACCAACCTACGAGCAGTACTTC. This gives the protein CASRSLDRPTYEQYF.

V and J are TRBV11-2 and TRBJ2-7; 8 bases are a match to TRBD2. Unmatched junction bases numbered 14, after V lost 0 bases and J lost 4 bases. The CDR3 spans 18 residues. The V gene's germline CDR1 is SGHAT and CDR2 FQNNGV. The CDR3 reads CASSLEGAGDYLYYEQYF. The CDR3 nucleotides read TGTGCCAGCAGCTTAGAAGGAGCGGGGGACTACCTTTATTACGAGCAGTACTTC.

The chain has TRBV5-5 and TRBJ1-2, with 7 positions matching TRBD1. J gave up 4 bases and V 0 bases, and 9 bases lay outside the gene matches. Looked up from germline, CDR1 is SGHKS and CDR2 is YYEKEE (reference sequence). The CDR3 is made up of 16 amino acids. This CDR3 reads CASSLAGTDHFYGYTF. CDR3 DNA: TGTGCCAGCAGCTTGGCCGGGACAGATCACTTCTATGGCTACACCTTC.

The chain is built from TRBV20-1 and TRBJ2-7, with TRBD1 identical over 8 bases. The CDR3 is 16 amino acids. The trim removed 0 bases at V and 7 bases at J, leaving 14 bases unmatched. Germline lookup yields CDR1 DFQATT and CDR2 SNEGSKA (reference sequence). CDR3 bases: TGCAGTGCTAGAGATGGCGGGACAGGCGCGTGGGGGGAGCAGTACTTC. This sequence encodes CSARDGGTGAWGEQYF.

This clonotype was counted only a few times. The chain links TRBV5-1 to TRBJ2-3; the D gene is possibly TRBD2 (5 bases). The CDR3 totals 16 residues. Deletions cut 0 bases from V and 2 bases from J, with 13 bases between. The germline V gene encodes CDR1 SGHRS and CDR2 YFSETQ. The DNA for the CDR3 is TGCGCCAGCAGCTTGGACAGCGGTATCCCCACAGATACGCAGTATTTT. Translated: CASSLDSGIPTDTQYF. The complete variable domain, with remaining parts taken from reference TRBV5-1 and TRBJ2-3, reads KAGVTQTPRYLIKTRGQQVTLSCSPISGHRSVSWYQQTPGQGLQFLFEYFSETQRNKGNFPGRFSGRQFSNSRSEMNVSTLELGDSALYLCASSLDSGIPTDTQYFGPGTRLTVL.

The table lists this clonotype with many counts. V usage is TRBV4-1 and J usage is TRBJ1-1; possible D gene TRBD1, 6 bases. This CDR3 has 15 amino acids. The V gene lost 2 bases and the J gene lost 5 bases, with 15 bases spanning the gap. The germline V gene encodes CDR1 MGHRA and CDR2 YSYEKL. The CDR3 DNA is TGCGCCAGCAGCCAAACCCTTGGGGGCCGAACTGAAGCTTTCTTT. Translated: CASSQTLGGRTEAFF.

This clonotype showed up just a few times. The chain combines TRBV28 with TRBJ2-1, with TRBD2 as a possible D gene (6 bases). V was shortened by 6 bases and J by 7 bases, with 7 bases between the two germline ends. CDR1 and CDR2 from the germline V gene are MDHEN and SYDVKM. This CDR3 contains 11 residues. The CDR3 is CASREGNEQFF. The CDR3 region has the DNA TGTGCCAGCAGGGAGGGTAATGAGCAGTTCTTC.

This clonotype was counted only a few times. This chain uses TRBV6-5 with TRBJ2-1, with 8 bases lining up with TRBD2. CDR1 and CDR2 from the germline V gene are MNHEY and SVGAGI. V trimming: 3 bases; J trimming: 3 bases; junction bases outside the gene matches: 4. The CDR3 extends over 15 amino acids. The CDR3 DNA reads as TGTGCCAGCAGTTATGTGCTAGCGGGCTACAATGAGCAGTTCTTC. Translating it yields CASSYVLAGYNEQFF.

V gene TRBV7-8 combines with J gene TRBJ2-1; D remains ambiguous. CDR1 and CDR2 (germline): SGHVS, FQNEAQ. Deletions cut 0 bases from V and 6 bases from J, with 9 bases between. CDR3 size: 14 residues. In DNA, the CDR3 is TGTGCCAGCAGCTTAGCGCCACAGATCAATGAGCAGTTCTTC. This codes for CASSLAPQINEQFF.

In its sample, this clonotype was seen a few times. V and J are TRBV5-1 and TRBJ1-1; possibly TRBD1 for D (5 bases). V dropped 0 bases and J dropped 0 bases, with 12 bases sitting between them. Germline CDR1 is SGHRS and CDR2 is YFSETQ. This CDR3 is built from 16 residues. The CDR3 DNA sequence: TGCGCCAGCAGCTTGGCGCCAGGGACGGTGAACACTGAAGCTTTCTTT. Translating gives CASSLAPGTVNTEAFF.

The V and J genes are TRBV4-1 and TRBJ2-5; D may correspond to TRBD1 or TRBD2 (5 bases each). Trimming shortened V by 0 bases and J by 7 bases, and 24 bases separated the two germline ends. Germline V gene lookup returns CDR1 MGHRA and CDR2 YSYEKL. CDR3 length: 18 amino acids. CDR3 residues: CASSQDPEGAGTIRTQYF. The CDR3 region has the DNA TGCGCCAGCAGCCAAGACCCTGAGGGCGCAGGGACCATTCGGACCCAGTACTTC.

This clonotype was seen ten or more times. The chain recombines TRBV5-6 with TRBJ2-3; TRBD1 matches 9 bases. The junction had 10 bases not matched to a gene; V was cut back by 7 bases and J by 1 base. This CDR3 has 16 amino acids. Germline V gene data show CDR1 as SGHDT and CDR2 as YYEEEE. DNA of the CDR3: TGTGCCAGCTGCCTCATCTGGGACAGGGGCACAGATACGCAGTATTTT. Its protein is CASCLIWDRGTDTQYF. The variable domain in full, completed from reference TRBV5-6 and TRBJ2-3, reads DAGVTQSPTHLIKTRGQQVTLRCSPKSGHDTVSWYQQALGQGPQFIFQYYEEEERQRGNFPDRFSGHQFPNYSSELNVNALLLGDSALYLCASCLIWDRGTDTQYFGPGTRLTVL.

The rearrangement joins TRBV14 to TRBJ2-1; D unresolved. Germline CDR1 is SGHDN and CDR2 is FVKESK. The CDR3 runs to 14 residues. V was shortened by 3 bases and J by 9 bases, with 15 bases between the two germline ends. The CDR3 DNA sequence: TGTGCCAGCAGCCATCTTTCCCCCACCTCTGAGCAGTTCTTC. Translated: CASSHLSPTSEQFF.